The 17 T cell receptor beta chains below come from one sample, sequenced in a study of blood T cell repertoires in COVID-19. Sequencing used immunoSEQ multiplex PCR; TCRdb keeps in-frame clones, though not all of them. This table has around 110,000 clones, 70% to 90% appearing once. The material sequenced was peripheral blood. The source is a man aged 25-45 years with acute or convalescent COVID-19.

V and J are TRBV2 and TRBJ2-1; D unclear. The germline V gene has CDR1 SNHLY and CDR2 FYNNEI. The CDR3 length is 14 residues. V shed 2 bases and J shed 0 bases, with 5 bases lying between them. The CDR3 protein is CASSELLSYNEQFF. Here the CDR3 DNA reads TGTGCCAGCAGTGAACTACTCTCCTACAATGAGCAGTTCTTC.

The J gene is TRBJ1-6, the V gene TRBV2, with D possibly TRBD1 on 5 matching bases. Germline CDR1 reads SNHLY; CDR2 reads FYNNEI. CDR3 length: 13 residues. V was clipped by 1 base and J by 9 bases, with 7 bases between them. CDR3 sequence: CASSEGGGSPLHF. CDR3 bases: TGTGCCAGCAGTGAAGGGGGCGGTTCACCCCTCCACTTT.

This clone was observed once. The chain joins TRBV7-9 to TRBJ2-4; 11 nucleotides align to TRBD1. V gave up 6 bases and J gave up 6 bases; unmatched junction bases: 7. The CDR3 sequence is 15 residues long. CDR1 and CDR2 from the germline V gene are SEHNR and FQNEAQ (reference sequence). The CDR3 loop is CASRPGQGAGNIQYF. CDR3 nucleotides: TGTGCCAGCAGACCAGGACAGGGGGCGGGAAACATTCAGTACTTC.

V gene TRBV5-1 combines with J gene TRBJ2-7, with D unresolved. Trimming left V 0 bases short and J 4 bases short, with 5 bases between. The CDR3 consists of 12 residues. CDR1 SGHRS and CDR2 YFSETQ come from the germline V gene. The CDR3 loop is CASSLDYYEQYF. The CDR3 DNA reads as TGCGCCAGCAGCTTGGACTATTACGAGCAGTACTTC. The whole variable domain, remainder taken from reference TRBV5-1 and TRBJ2-7, is KAGVTQTPRYLIKTRGQQVTLSCSPISGHRSVSWYQQTPGQGLQFLFEYFSETQRNKGNFPGRFSGRQFSNSRSEMNVSTLELGDSALYLCASSLDYYEQYFGPGTRLTVT.

CDR3 region: CASSPRTGSYEQYF. CDR3 coding DNA: TGTGCCAGCAGCCCCCGGACAGGTTCCTACGAGCAGTACTTC. This sequence joins TRBV9 and TRBJ2-7, with 7 bases matching TRBD1. The CDR3 consists of 14 residues. After removal of 4 bases from V and 1 base from J, the junction contained 5 bases not matched to a gene. Germline values: CDR1 SGDLS, CDR2 YYNGEE.

The gene calls are TRBV12-3 or TRBV12-4 and TRBJ1-2, with D possibly matching TRBD1 (5 bases). This CDR3 region has 12 residues. Trimming pared 4 bases from V and 4 bases from J, leaving 7 bases between. The CDR3 here is CASSSDSYGYTF. CDR3 in DNA: TGTGCCAGCAGTTCAGACAGCTATGGCTACACCTTC.

The chain carries TRBV7-3 and TRBJ2-1; D unresolved. The germline V gene has CDR1 SGHTA and CDR2 FQGTGA. Trimming pared 5 bases from V and 10 bases from J, leaving 9 bases between. The CDR3 consists of 11 residues. The CDR3 loop is CASSRGEEQFF. The CDR3 DNA is TGTGCCAGCAGCCGAGGAGAGGAGCAGTTCTTC.

In its sample, this clone was seen a few times. The chain couples TRBV6-5 to TRBJ1-4; D is perhaps TRBD1 (6 bases). Looked up from germline, CDR1 is MNHEY and CDR2 is SVGAGI. The CDR3 consists of 14 residues. Trimming removed 6 bases from V and 7 bases from J, with 15 bases in between. The CDR3 DNA sequence: TGTGCCAGCAGCGATTCGGGGGGCGGTGAAAAACTGTTTTTT. It specifies CASSDSGGGEKLFF.

J is TRBJ1-4 and V is TRBV3-1 (or the pseudogene TRBV3-2); a possible D gene is TRBD1 (5 bases). Germline CDR1 reads LGHDT; CDR2 reads YNNKEL (reference sequence). V gave up 1 base and J gave up 3 bases, with 9 bases separating them. This CDR3 comprises 15 residues. The DNA for the CDR3 is TGTGCCAGCAGCCAAGGGAGGGGCCCTAATGAAAAACTGTTTTTT. This sequence encodes CASSQGRGPNEKLFF.

V gene TRBV7-2 combines with J gene TRBJ2-1, with D possibly TRBD2 on 5 matching bases. The CDR3 has 11 residues. The V end lost 5 bases, the J end lost 10 bases, and 9 bases lay between the germline ends. Per the germline V gene, CDR1 is SGHTA and CDR2 is FQGNSA. The CDR3 is CASSPEREQFF. The CDR3 DNA is TGTGCCAGCAGCCCCGAGCGGGAGCAGTTCTTC.

This chain links TRBV6-4 with TRBJ2-1; D unresolved. The CDR3 loop spans 13 amino acids. V shed 5 bases and J shed 4 bases, with 9 bases lying between them. The germline V gene encodes CDR1 MRHNA and CDR2 SNTAGT. CDR3 nucleotide sequence: TGTGCCAGCAGTTCAACAGAGTACAATGAGCAGTTCTTC. It encodes CASSSTEYNEQFF.

CDR3 nucleotide sequence: TGTGCCAGCAGTGAATGGGGACAGCACAACTATGGCTACACCTTC. Residues: CASSEWGQHNYGYTF. The rearrangement links TRBV25-1 to TRBJ1-2; 7 nucleotides match TRBD1. Germline V CDR1 and CDR2: MGHDK, SYGVNS. V trimming: 1 base; J trimming: 2 bases; junction bases outside the gene matches: 4. This CDR3 has 15 residues.

This clone turned up a few times. The chain has TRBV5-4 and TRBJ2-2; TRBD2 agrees at 10 bases. Germline V gives CDR1 SGHNT, CDR2 YYREEE (reference sequence). The J segment lost 3 bases and the V segment lost 4 bases, leaving 6 bases of the junction unmatched. The CDR3 runs to 16 residues. The CDR3 nucleotides read TGTGCCAGCAGCCCAACTAGCGGGGTGTACACCGGGGAGCTGTTTTTT. This codes for CASSPTSGVYTGELFF.

The chain couples TRBV5-1 to TRBJ2-7, with 8 positions matching TRBD1. The V gene's germline CDR1 is SGHRS and CDR2 YFSETQ. The CDR3 has 12 amino acids. In nucleotides, the CDR3 is TGCGCCAGCAGCGATAGAGACAGGGGAAAACTCGTC. This encodes CASSDRDRGKLV.

This rearrangement joins TRBV7-9 to TRBJ2-1; D is uncertain. Germline V CDR1 and CDR2: SEHNR, FQNEAQ (reference sequence). This CDR3 spans 14 amino acids. V was pared by 3 bases and J by 8 bases, with 14 bases between. The CDR3 here is CASSFPLTVDEQFF. The CDR3 DNA reads as TGTGCCAGCAGCTTTCCGCTAACCGTCGATGAGCAGTTCTTC.

This clone turned up a few times. Other DNA sequences in the sample encode the same CDR3. The CDR3 DNA follows: TGTGCCAGCAGCGGGACCGGGACAGAGAATTCACCCCTCCACTTT. Its protein product is CASSGTGTENSPLHF. V is TRBV9 and J is TRBJ1-6; 7 bases match TRBD1. V lost 3 bases to trimming and J lost 7 bases; unmatched junction nucleotides: 7. Germline V gives CDR1 SGDLS, CDR2 YYNGEE. The CDR3 has 15 amino acids.

This clone has more than one count but fewer than ten. This chain uses TRBV7-9 with TRBJ1-2; 7 bases fit TRBD1. V shed 8 bases, J shed 4 bases, and the junction held 19 bases outside the gene matches. Germline CDR1 SEHNR, CDR2 FQNEAQ (reference sequence). This CDR3 is built from 17 residues. The CDR3 nucleotides are TGTGCCAGCGGATGGCTCGGGAGTAGGGGGCAGGTCTATGGCTACACCTTC. Translating gives CASGWLGSRGQVYGYTF.